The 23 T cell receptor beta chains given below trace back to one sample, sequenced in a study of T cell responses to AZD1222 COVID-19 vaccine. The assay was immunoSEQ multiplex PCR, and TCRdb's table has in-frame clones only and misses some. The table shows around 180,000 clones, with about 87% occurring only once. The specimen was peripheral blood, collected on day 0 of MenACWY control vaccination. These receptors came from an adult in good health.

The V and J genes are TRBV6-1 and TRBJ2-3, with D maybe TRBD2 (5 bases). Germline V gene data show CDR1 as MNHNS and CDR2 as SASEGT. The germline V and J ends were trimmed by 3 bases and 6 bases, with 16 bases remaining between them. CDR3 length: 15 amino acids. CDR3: CASSDRGTPGDTQYF. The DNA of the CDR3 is TGTGCCAGCAGTGACCGGGGAACCCCGGGGGATACGCAGTATTTT.

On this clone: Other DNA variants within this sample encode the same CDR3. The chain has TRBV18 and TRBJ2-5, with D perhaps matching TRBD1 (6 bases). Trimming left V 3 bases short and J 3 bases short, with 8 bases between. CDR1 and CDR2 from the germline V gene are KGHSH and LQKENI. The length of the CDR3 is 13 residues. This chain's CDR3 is CASSPDREETQYF. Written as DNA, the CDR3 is TGTGCCAGCTCACCGGACAGAGAAGAGACCCAGTACTTC. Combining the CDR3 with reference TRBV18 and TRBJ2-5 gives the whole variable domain NAGVMQNPRHLVRRRGQEARLRCSPMKGHSHVYWYRQLPEEGLKFMVYLQKENIIDESGMPKERFSAEFPKEGPSILRIQQVVRGDSAAYFCASSPDREETQYFGPGTRLLVL.

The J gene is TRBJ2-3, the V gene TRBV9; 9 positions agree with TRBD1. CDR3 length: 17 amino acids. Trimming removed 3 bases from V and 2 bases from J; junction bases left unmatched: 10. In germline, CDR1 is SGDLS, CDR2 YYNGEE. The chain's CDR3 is CASSGEDRDRDTDTQYF. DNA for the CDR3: TGTGCCAGCAGCGGAGAAGACCGGGACAGGGACACAGATACGCAGTATTTT. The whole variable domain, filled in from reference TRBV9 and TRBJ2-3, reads DSGVTQTPKHLITATGQRVTLRCSPRSGDLSVYWYQQSLDQGLQFLIQYYNGEERAKGNILERFSAQQFPDLHSELNLSSLELGDSALYFCASSGEDRDRDTDTQYFGPGTRLTVL.

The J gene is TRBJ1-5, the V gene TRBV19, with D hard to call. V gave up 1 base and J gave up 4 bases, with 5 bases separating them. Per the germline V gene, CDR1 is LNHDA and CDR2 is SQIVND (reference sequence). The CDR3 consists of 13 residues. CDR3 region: CASSIGGNQPQHF. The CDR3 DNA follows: TGTGCCAGTAGTATAGGTGGGAATCAGCCCCAGCATTTT.

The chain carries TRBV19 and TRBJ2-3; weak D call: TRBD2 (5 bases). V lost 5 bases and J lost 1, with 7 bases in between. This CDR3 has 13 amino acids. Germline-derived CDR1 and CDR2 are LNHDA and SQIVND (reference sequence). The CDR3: CASSLRGTDTQYF. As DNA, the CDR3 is TGTGCCAGTAGTTTGAGGGGCACAGATACGCAGTATTTT.

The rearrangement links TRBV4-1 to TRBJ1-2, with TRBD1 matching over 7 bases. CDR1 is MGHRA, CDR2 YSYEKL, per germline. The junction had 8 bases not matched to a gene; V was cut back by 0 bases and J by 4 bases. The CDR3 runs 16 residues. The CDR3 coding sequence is TGCGCCAGCAGCCAAGACACAGGGGCCGGGCGCTATGGCTACACCTTC. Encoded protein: CASSQDTGAGRYGYTF.

The DNA for the CDR3 is TGTGCCACCAGCAGAGATTCCGCCAGGGTGTCACCCCTCCACTTT. This translates into CATSRDSARVSPLHF. The chain is built from TRBV15 and TRBJ1-6, with a tentative D call TRBD1 (5 bases). Germline-derived CDR1 and CDR2 are LNHNV and YYDKDF (reference sequence). This CDR3 contains 15 residues. With 0 bases removed from V and 10 bases from J, the gap between germline ends came to 13 bases.

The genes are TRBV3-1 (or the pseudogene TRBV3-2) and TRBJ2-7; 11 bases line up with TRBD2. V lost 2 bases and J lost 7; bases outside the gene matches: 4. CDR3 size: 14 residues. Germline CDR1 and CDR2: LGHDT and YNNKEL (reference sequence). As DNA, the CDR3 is TGTGCCAGCAGCCAACTGTCTAGCGGGGGGGAGCAGTACTTC. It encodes CASSQLSSGGEQYF.

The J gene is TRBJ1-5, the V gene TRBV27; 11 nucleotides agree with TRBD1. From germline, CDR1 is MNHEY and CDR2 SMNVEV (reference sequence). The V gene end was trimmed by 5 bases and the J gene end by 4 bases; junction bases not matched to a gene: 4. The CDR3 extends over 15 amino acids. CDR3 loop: CASSQGTGGNQPQHF. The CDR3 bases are TGTGCCAGCAGTCAAGGGACAGGGGGGAATCAGCCCCAGCATTTT.

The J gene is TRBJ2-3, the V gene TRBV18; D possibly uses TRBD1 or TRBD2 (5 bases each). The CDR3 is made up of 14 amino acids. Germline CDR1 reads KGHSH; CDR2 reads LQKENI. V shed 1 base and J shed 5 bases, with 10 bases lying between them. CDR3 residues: CASSPRMGEDTQYF. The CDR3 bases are TGTGCCAGCTCACCACGCATGGGGGAAGATACGCAGTATTTT.

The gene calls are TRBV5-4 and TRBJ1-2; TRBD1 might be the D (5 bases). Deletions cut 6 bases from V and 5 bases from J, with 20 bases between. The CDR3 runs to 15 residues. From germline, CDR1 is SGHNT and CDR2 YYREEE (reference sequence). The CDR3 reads CASTTSGDWRYGYTF. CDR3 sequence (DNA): TGTGCCAGCACCACCTCGGGGGATTGGAGGTATGGCTACACCTTC.

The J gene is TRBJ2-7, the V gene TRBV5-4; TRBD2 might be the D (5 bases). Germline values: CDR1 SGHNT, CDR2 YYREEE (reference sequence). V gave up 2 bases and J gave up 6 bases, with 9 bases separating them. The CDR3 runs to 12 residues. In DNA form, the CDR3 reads TGTGCCAGCAGCTTTTACCGGGGCGAGCAGTACTTC. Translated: CASSFYRGEQYF.

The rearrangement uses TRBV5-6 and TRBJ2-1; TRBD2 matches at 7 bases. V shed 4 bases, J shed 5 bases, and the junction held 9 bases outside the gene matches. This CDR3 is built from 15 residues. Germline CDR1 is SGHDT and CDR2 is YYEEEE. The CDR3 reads CASSGISGPNNEQFF. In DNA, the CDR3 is TGTGCCAGCAGCGGAATTAGCGGGCCTAACAATGAGCAGTTCTTC.

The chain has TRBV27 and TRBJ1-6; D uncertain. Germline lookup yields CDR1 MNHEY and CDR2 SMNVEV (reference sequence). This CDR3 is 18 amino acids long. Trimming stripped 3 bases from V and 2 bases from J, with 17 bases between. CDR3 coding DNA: TGTGCCAGCAGTTTGTCGAGGCCCCAAGGTACCTATAATTCACCCCTCCACTTT. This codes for CASSLSRPQGTYNSPLHF.

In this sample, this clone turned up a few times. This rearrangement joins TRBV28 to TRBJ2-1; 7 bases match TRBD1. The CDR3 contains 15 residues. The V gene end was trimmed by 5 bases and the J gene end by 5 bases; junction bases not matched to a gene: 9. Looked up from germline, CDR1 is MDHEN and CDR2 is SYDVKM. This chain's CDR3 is CASSTAGDSHNEQFF. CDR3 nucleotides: TGTGCCAGCAGTACCGCCGGGGACAGCCACAATGAGCAGTTCTTC.

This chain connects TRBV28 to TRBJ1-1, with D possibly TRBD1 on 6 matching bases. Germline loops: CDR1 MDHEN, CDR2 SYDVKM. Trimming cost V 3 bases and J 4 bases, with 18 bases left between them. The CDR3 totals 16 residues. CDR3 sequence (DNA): TGTGCCAGCAGTTTGGGGGGCCTTGCGGGAGGCACTGAAGCTTTCTTT. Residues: CASSLGGLAGGTEAFF.

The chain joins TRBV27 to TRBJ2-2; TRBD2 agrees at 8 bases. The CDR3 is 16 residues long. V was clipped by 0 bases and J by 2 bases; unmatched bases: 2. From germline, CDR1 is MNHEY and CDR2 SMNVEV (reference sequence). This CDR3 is CASSLSREGNTGELFF. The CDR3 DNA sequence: TGTGCCAGCAGTTTATCACGGGAGGGTAACACCGGGGAGCTGTTTTTT.

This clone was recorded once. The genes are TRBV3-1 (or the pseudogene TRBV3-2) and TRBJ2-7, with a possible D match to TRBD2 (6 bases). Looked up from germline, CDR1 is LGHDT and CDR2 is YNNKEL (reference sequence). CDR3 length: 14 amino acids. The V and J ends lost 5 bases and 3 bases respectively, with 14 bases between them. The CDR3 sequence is CASSSWGGNYEQYF. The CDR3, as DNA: TGTGCCAGCAGCTCCTGGGGCGGGAACTACGAGCAGTACTTC.

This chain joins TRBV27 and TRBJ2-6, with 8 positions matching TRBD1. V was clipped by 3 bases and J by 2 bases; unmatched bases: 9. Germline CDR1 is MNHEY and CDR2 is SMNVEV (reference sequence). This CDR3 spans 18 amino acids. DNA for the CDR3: TGTGCCAGCAGTTTTCGGACAGGGTACCTTGCTGGGGCCAACGTCCTGACTTTC. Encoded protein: CASSFRTGYLAGANVLTF.

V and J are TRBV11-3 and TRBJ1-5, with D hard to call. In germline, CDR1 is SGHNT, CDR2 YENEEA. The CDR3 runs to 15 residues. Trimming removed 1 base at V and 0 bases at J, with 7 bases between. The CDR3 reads CASSLAAISNQPQHF. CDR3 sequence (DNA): TGTGCCAGCAGCTTAGCGGCCATTAGCAATCAGCCCCAGCATTTT.

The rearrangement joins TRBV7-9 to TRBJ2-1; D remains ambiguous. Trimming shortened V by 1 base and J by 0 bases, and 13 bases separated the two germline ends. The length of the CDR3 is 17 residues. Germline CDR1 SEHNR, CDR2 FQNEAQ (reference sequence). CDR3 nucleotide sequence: TGTGCCAGCAGCTTAGTGGCCTCCGCCAGCTCCTACAATGAGCAGTTCTTC. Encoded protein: CASSLVASASSYNEQFF.

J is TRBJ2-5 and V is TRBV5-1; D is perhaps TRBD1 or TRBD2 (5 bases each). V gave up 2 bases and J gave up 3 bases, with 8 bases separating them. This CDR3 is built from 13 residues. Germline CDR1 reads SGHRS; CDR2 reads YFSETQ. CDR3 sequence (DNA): TGCGCCAGCAGCTTTGGGACGAAAGAGACCCAGTACTTC. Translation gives CASSFGTKETQYF.

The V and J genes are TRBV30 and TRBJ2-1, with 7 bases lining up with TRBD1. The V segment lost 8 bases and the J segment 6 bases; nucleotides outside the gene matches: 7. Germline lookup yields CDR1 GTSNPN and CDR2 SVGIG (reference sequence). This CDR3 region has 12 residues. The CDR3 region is CARDRVGNEQFF. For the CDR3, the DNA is TGTGCCCGAGACAGGGTAGGCAATGAGCAGTTCTTC.